The 20 T cell receptor beta chains below were found in one sample sequenced in a study of cytomegalovirus exposure and HLA in healthy donors. 13 Jbeta primers and 60 Vbeta primers were used for the PCR. TCRdb's copy holds only in-frame clones and misses some; the assay was immunoSEQ multiplex PCR. This sample lists 200,000 to 250,000 clones; its ten largest clones have about 1%. Sequencing was carried out using PBMCs. The receptors derive from a girl aged 2-9 years in good health and CMV-seropositive.

The genes are TRBV9 and TRBJ2-5; the match to TRBD2 covers 7 bases. The V gene end was trimmed by 7 bases and the J gene end by 1 base; junction bases not matched to a gene: 10. The CDR3 runs to 15 residues. Per the germline V gene, CDR1 is SGDLS and CDR2 is YYNGEE. CDR3: CASGLGLAAQETQYF. CDR3 nucleotide sequence: TGTGCCAGCGGCCTTGGGCTAGCGGCCCAAGAGACCCAGTACTTC.

CDR3 residues: CASRGGDGYEQYF. The CDR3 DNA sequence: TGCGCCAGCAGGGGGGGGGACGGATACGAGCAGTACTTC. The chain combines TRBV5-1 with TRBJ2-7; 7 bases align to TRBD2. This CDR3 spans 13 amino acids. V lost 5 bases to trimming and J lost 4 bases; unmatched junction nucleotides: 6. CDR1 is SGHRS, CDR2 YFSETQ, per germline.

The rearrangement links TRBV25-1 to TRBJ1-5, with D possibly matching TRBD1 (5 bases). CDR3 length: 14 amino acids. The V and J ends lost 3 bases and 6 bases respectively, with 12 bases between them. Germline CDR1 and CDR2: MGHDK and SYGVNS. CDR3 sequence: CASSEAGLGQPQHF. CDR3 bases: TGTGCCAGCAGTGAGGCGGGGCTGGGTCAGCCCCAGCATTTT.

This chain links TRBV27 with TRBJ2-2; 9 nucleotides align to TRBD2. CDR1 is MNHEY, CDR2 SMNVEV, per germline (reference sequence). After removal of 6 bases from V and 4 bases from J, the junction contained 6 bases not matched to a gene. CDR3 length: 15 residues. This CDR3 reads CASRSSGTSTGELFF. The DNA for the CDR3 is TGTGCCAGCAGGTCTAGCGGGACTTCCACCGGGGAGCTGTTTTTT.

The rearrangement uses TRBV28 and TRBJ2-7; a possible D gene is TRBD2 (5 bases). Germline-derived CDR1 and CDR2 are MDHEN and SYDVKM. V dropped 8 bases and J dropped 7 bases, with 15 bases sitting between them. This CDR3 has 12 residues. This CDR3 reads CASGWRAGEQYF. The DNA for the CDR3 is TGTGCCAGCGGCTGGCGGGCGGGTGAGCAGTACTTC.

J is TRBJ2-5 and V is TRBV12-2; the table's D gene call, TRBD1, was not cross checked with the DNA. The J call may be in error: the DNA end matches TRBJ2-7 better. TRBV12-2 is recorded as a pseudogene. The CDR3 extends over 16 amino acids. The CDR3: CASRLGRQAPPYEQYF. The CDR3 DNA sequence: TGTGCAAGTCGCTTAGGTCGACAGGCGCCGCCCTACGAGCAGTACTTC.

This rearrangement joins TRBV27 to TRBJ1-3; 7 bases match TRBD1. The CDR3 has 18 residues. V trimming: 4 bases; J trimming: 4 bases; junction bases outside the gene matches: 16. From germline, CDR1 is MNHEY and CDR2 SMNVEV (reference sequence). In DNA form, the CDR3 reads TGTGCCAGCAGTTCTCTCTTCTCACGAACAGGGGCCGGAAACACCATATATTTT. Translation gives CASSSLFSRTGAGNTIYF.

The chain's CDR3 is CASSPGQGPYNEQFF. The CDR3 DNA reads as TGTGCCAGCAGCCCGGGACAGGGACCCTACAATGAGCAGTTCTTC. The rearrangement uses TRBV7-9 and TRBJ2-1; 9 bases line up with TRBD1. Trimming removed 5 bases from V and 2 bases from J; junction bases left unmatched: 4. Looked up from germline, CDR1 is SEHNR and CDR2 is FQNEAQ (reference sequence). The CDR3 is 15 amino acids.

This sequence joins TRBV10-2 and TRBJ2-4, with D perhaps matching TRBD2 (7 bases). Trimming took off 6 bases at V and 7 bases at J, with 16 bases between the two ends. The CDR3 extends over 14 amino acids. CDR1 WSHSY and CDR2 SAAADI come from the germline V gene. Here the CDR3 DNA reads TGCGCCAGCAGACCCGGACTAGGGGGGAACATTCAGTACTTC. Amino acid sequence: CASRPGLGGNIQYF.

The chain carries TRBV19 and TRBJ2-7; TRBD2 might be the D (5 bases). V was trimmed by 0 bases and J by 2 bases, leaving 11 bases between them. Germline values: CDR1 LNHDA, CDR2 SQIVND (reference sequence). The CDR3 runs to 15 residues. CDR3 nucleotide sequence: TGTGCCAGTAGTATAGATGGCGGGTTACCCTACGAGCAGTACTTC. It codes for CASSIDGGLPYEQYF.

The rearrangement links TRBV2 to TRBJ1-2; weak D call: TRBD1 (6 bases). This CDR3 region has 14 residues. Germline assignment: CDR1 SNHLY and CDR2 FYNNEI. The V end was cut by 6 bases, the J end by 2 bases, with 13 bases between. CDR3: CASRRDRFNYGYTF. CDR3 nucleotide sequence: TGTGCCAGCAGGCGAGACAGGTTCAACTATGGCTACACCTTC.

The rearrangement joins TRBV11-2 to TRBJ1-4, with TRBD1 matching over 8 bases. From germline, CDR1 is SGHAT and CDR2 FQNNGV. J lost 7 bases, V lost 8 bases, and 12 bases had no gene match. The CDR3 spans 15 residues. The CDR3 DNA reads as TGTGCCAGCCAGCCCGGACAGGGTGCGGGTGAAAAACTGTTTTTT. It codes for CASQPGQGAGEKLFF. Full variable domain (rest looked up from reference TRBV11-2 and TRBJ1-4): EAGVAQSPRYKIIEKRQSVAFWCNPISGHATLYWYQQILGQGPKLLIQFQNNGVVDDSQLPKDRFSAERLKGVDSTLKIQPAKLEDSAVYLCASQPGQGAGEKLFFGSGTQLSVL.

The chain couples TRBV4-1 to TRBJ2-3; 9 nucleotides match TRBD2. This CDR3 has 17 amino acids. Trimming removed 1 base from V and 2 bases from J; junction bases left unmatched: 7. Germline CDR1 and CDR2: MGHRA and YSYEKL. The CDR3 spells CASSQGVAGANTDTQYF. As DNA, the CDR3 is TGCGCCAGCAGCCAAGGGGTAGCGGGAGCTAACACAGATACGCAGTATTTT.

The gene calls are TRBV7-2 and TRBJ2-1; 9 positions agree with TRBD2. The CDR3 is 17 residues long. V was clipped by 1 base and J by 2 bases; unmatched bases: 6. The germline V gene has CDR1 SGHTA and CDR2 FQGNSA. The CDR3 loop reads CASSLVSLAGTYNEQFF. The CDR3 DNA follows: TGTGCCAGCAGCTTAGTATCGCTAGCGGGAACCTACAATGAGCAGTTCTTC.

The V call is TRBV6-1, the J call TRBJ1-3, with 7 bases identical to TRBD1. The CDR3 loop spans 15 amino acids. V lost 6 bases and J lost 0; bases outside the gene matches: 5. Germline-derived CDR1 and CDR2 are MNHNS and SASEGT. The CDR3 loop is CASRWDSGSGNTIYF. The CDR3 DNA reads TGTGCCAGCAGGTGGGACAGCGGCTCTGGAAACACCATATATTTT.

V gene TRBV6-5 combines with J gene TRBJ2-3, with TRBD2 as a possible D gene (6 bases). Trimming took 5 bases from V and 4 from J, leaving 16 bases between them. Germline V gives CDR1 MNHEY, CDR2 SVGAGI. This CDR3 region has 15 residues. CDR3 bases: TGTGCCAGCAGTGGGGACTCCTATGGGGCAGATACGCAGTATTTT. This sequence encodes CASSGDSYGADTQYF.

The rearrangement uses TRBV18 and TRBJ1-2; 7 bases agree with TRBD1. The CDR3 is 12 residues long. Trimming removed 5 bases from V and 6 bases from J; junction bases left unmatched: 3. Germline CDR1 and CDR2: KGHSH and LQKENI. As DNA, the CDR3 is TGTGCCAGCTCATCCGACAGGGATGGCTACACCTTC. As protein: CASSSDRDGYTF.

The chain combines TRBV11-2 with TRBJ2-1; D is unresolved. CDR3 length: 14 residues. The V end lost 1 base, the J end lost 9 bases, and 13 bases lay between the germline ends. Germline-derived CDR1 and CDR2 are SGHAT and FQNNGV. CDR3 DNA sequence: TGTGCCAGCAGCTTAGTTTTTTTCGGTGTTGAGCAGTTCTTC. Amino acids: CASSLVFFGVEQFF.

The chain joins TRBV6-5 to TRBJ2-7; the match to TRBD2 covers 8 bases. V trimming: 6 bases; J trimming: 6 bases; junction bases outside the gene matches: 7. CDR3 length: 13 residues. Looked up from germline, CDR1 is MNHEY and CDR2 is SVGAGI. CDR3 coding DNA: TGTGCCAGCAGCCAAGGACTAGCTGGCGAGCAGTACTTC. Its protein product is CASSQGLAGEQYF.

This sequence joins TRBV10-1 and TRBJ1-2; TRBD1 matches at 9 bases. The CDR3 is 13 amino acids. Germline CDR1 reads WNHNN; CDR2 reads SYGVQD (reference sequence). The J segment lost 5 bases and the V segment lost 2 bases, leaving 0 bases of the junction unmatched. The CDR3 protein is CASSEDRGYGYTF. CDR3 DNA sequence: TGCGCCAGCAGTGAGGACAGGGGGTATGGCTACACCTTC.